The rows below give T cell receptor beta chains drawn from one sample of a study of PD-L1 blockade in urothelial cancer. Sequencing was performed with immunoSEQ multiplex PCR; in TCRdb, only in-frame clones are kept and a portion is missing. The top ten hold approximately 2.1% of the sample, which has 87,000 or so clones, roughly 84% seen once. The source material was PBMCs, sampled around atezolizumab (anti-PD-L1) treatment. The receptor set was obtained from a man aged 55 to 69 with urothelial cancer. The conserved cysteine and the conserved F or W are not part of the CDR3 here.

TRBV10-3	TRBJ2-2	AIRRQGDNTGELF
TRBV9	TRBJ2-1	ASSGTSGTLTYNEQF
TRBV5-1	TRBJ1-2	ASKLLGQEQSYGYT
TRBV29-1	TRBJ1-2	SGKQGNYGYT
TRBV7-3	TRBJ2-3	ASSLARGNFRDTQY
TRBV14	TRBJ2-7	ASSQGARGREQY
TRBV4-1	TRBJ1-5	ASSQNPAAGIEVPQH
TRBV28	TRBJ2-7	ASWGQGYEQY
TRBV12-5	TRBJ1-4	ASGTDNEKLF
TRBV4-2	TRBJ2-1	ASSQETSGRSNEQF
TRBV2	TRBJ1-2	ASSERGHVYGYT
TRBV19	TRBJ2-7	ASSILGQGANEQY
TRBV7-9	TRBJ2-3	ASSQTDTQY
TRBV30	TRBJ2-1	AWSVGEGYTII
TRBV6-5	TRBJ2-7	ASRTQVDEQY
TRBV28	TRBJ2-3	ASSPGQGFADTQY